The text below deals with one T cell receptor (beta chain). Its specificity is unknown. This entry belongs to a study of OX40 agonist ivuxolimab in advanced cancers. The wider study: Each patient was given ivuxolimab into a vein every 2 weeks, at 0.01 to 10 mg/kg. Of the patients, three showed partial responses, one with hepatocellular carcinoma and two with cutaneous melanoma. Study-wide results and limits: There were, on average, more expanded clones in CD8+ T cells than in CD4+. Some patients without response likewise showed low normalized clonal expansion.

Sequencing was performed with immunoSEQ multiplex PCR; in TCRdb, only in-frame clones are kept and a portion is missing. The table includes approximately 69,000 clones, more than 70% detected once. V dropped 6 bases and J dropped 2 bases, with 7 bases sitting between them. Looked up from germline, CDR1 is MNHEY and CDR2 is SVGAGI. The CDR3 length is 12 residues. Sequencing used CD4+ or CD8+ T cells sorted from blood, obtained in a trial of the OX40 agonist ivuxolimab. This receptor was obtained from an adult with an advanced solid tumor such as melanoma, head and neck, liver or kidney cancer. The chain combines TRBV6-5 with TRBJ1-2; D remains ambiguous. The CDR3 DNA reads as TGTGCCAGCAGCAATGGGAACTATGGCTACACCTTC. This encodes CASSNGNYGYTF.